The sequence of this TCR beta chain was determined in a study of OX40 agonist ivuxolimab in advanced cancers. Study context: Eligibility admitted prior anti-PD-1, anti-PD-L1 or anti-CTLA-4 therapy; roughly 37% had some.

Germline values: CDR1 SGHTA, CDR2 FQGNSA. J gave up 3 bases and V 2 bases, and 10 bases lay outside the gene matches. This CDR3 has 18 residues. Produced via immunoSEQ multiplex PCR; TCRdb's table is partial and in-frame only. The data show fewer than 50,000 clones, around three quarters seen once. The sample consisted of CD4+ or CD8+ T cells sorted from blood, taken in a trial of the OX40 agonist ivuxolimab. V is TRBV7-2 and J is TRBJ2-3, with TRBD2 matching over 11 bases. The clonotype comes from an adult with an advanced solid tumor such as melanoma, head and neck, liver or kidney cancer. CDR3 in amino acids: CASSLRVAGGPGTDTQYF. In DNA, the CDR3 is TGTGCCAGCAGCTTACGGGTAGCGGGAGGGCCGGGAACAGATACGCAGTATTTT. Full variable domain (rest looked up from reference TRBV7-2 and TRBJ2-3): GAGVSQSPSNKVTEKGKDVELRCDPISGHTALYWYRQSLGQGLEFLIYFQGNSAPDKSGLPSDRFSAERTGGSVSTLTIQRTQQEDSAVYLCASSLRVAGGPGTDTQYFGPGTRLTVL.